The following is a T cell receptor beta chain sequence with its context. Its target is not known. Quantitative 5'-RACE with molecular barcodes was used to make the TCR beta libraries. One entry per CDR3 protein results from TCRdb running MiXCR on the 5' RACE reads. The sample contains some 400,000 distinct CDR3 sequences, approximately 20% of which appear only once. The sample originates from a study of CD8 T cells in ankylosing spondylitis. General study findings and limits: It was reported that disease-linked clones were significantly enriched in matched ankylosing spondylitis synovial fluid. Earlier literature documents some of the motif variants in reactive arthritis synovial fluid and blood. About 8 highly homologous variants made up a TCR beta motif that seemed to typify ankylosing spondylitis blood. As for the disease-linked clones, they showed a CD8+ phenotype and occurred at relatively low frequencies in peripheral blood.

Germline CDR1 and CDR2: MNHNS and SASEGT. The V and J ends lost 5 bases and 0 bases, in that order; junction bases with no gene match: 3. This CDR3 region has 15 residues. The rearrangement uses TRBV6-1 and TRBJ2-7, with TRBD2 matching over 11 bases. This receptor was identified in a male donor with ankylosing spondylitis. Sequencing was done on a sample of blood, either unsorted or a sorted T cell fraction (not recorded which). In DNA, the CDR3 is TGTGCCAGCAGTACCACTAGCGGGAGCTCCTACGAGCAGTACTTC. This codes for CASSTTSGSSYEQYF.